This TCR beta chain was identified in a study of blood T cell repertoires in COVID-19 (dated by TCRdb to the early 2020s). For the study in its entirety: Collaborator samples came from the United States, Italy and Spain and covered acute and convalescent phases of COVID-19. The prospective study material was composed of cDNA or gDNA derived from T cells, B-cell-depleted T cells, or PBMCs. Subjects who had been exposed to COVID-19, were actively infected with it, or had recovered from it provided the deeply sampled blood TCRbeta repertoires that made up the dataset. Where HLA class I and class II types were available, the types were taken from metadata supplied by the sample provider, not from assay-based typing. A de-identified subject ID, COVID-19 status, age in years and sex were almost always included in the sample metadata. Samples came from the ongoing ImmuneRACE study (first 160 participants) plus 1,254 subjects from 6 global collaborators. The repertoires were made available in a free public database intended to serve as a resource for research on the immune response to SARS-CoV-2.

Findings and caveats that apply to the study as a whole: How much clinical and demographic metadata was included differed by source and by participant, and the metadata was provided uncurated.

In regard to this clone: Its antigen remains unidentified. No base qualities exist here, and no much larger clone lies one base off it.

The immunoSEQ Assay, a bias-controlled multiplex PCR, was used to amplify TCRbeta CDR3 regions from genomic DNA. As for the original processing: The number of nucleated cells in each sample was estimated by amplification of reference gene primers within the assay. Sequence reads were collapsed and filtered to measure the absolute abundance of every unique TCRbeta CDR3 rearrangement. Productive Simpson clonality was computed per sample as the square root of Simpson's diversity index over productive rearrangements. Here the immuneACCESS table is served through TCRdb, limited to in-frame sequences with V and J called. Missing clones are a known gap in these copies; in checked studies unresolved V genes cover under half, and the rest lacks a known reason. That table supplies the V and J calls and clone size; D and trimming were determined from the DNA. In all, the sample holds 150,000 or so clones, and 82% of those were seen once. The top ten hold 13% to 15% of the sample.

Whole blood was collected in K2EDTA tubes by collaborating institutions according to the institutions' own protocols. Collaborator samples were shipped for TCRbeta analysis as frozen whole blood, isolated PBMCs, or DNA extracted from either sample type. The CDR3 measures 16 amino acids from cysteine to phenylalanine. The only DNA kept is the CDR3, 48 bases in frame from the first base. Ends trimmed: V by 6 bases, J by 5 bases; bases unmatched to a gene: 10. According to the germline V gene, CDR1 reads SNHLY and CDR2 reads FYNNEI. The receptor comes from a human donor with acute or convalescent COVID-19. The donor label of this sample is uncertain. Material for sequencing was peripheral blood. The V gene is TRBV2 and the J gene is TRBJ2-5; 12 of the junction bases match TRBD2. The CDR3 region has the sequence CASRTSGGPVSETQYF. The nucleotide sequence is given as TGTGCCAGCAGAACTAGCGGGGGGCCCGTTTCGGAGACCCAGTACTTC. When the CDR3 is completed using the reference TRBV2 and TRBJ2-5 genes on either side, the full variable domain is EPEVTQTPSHQVTQMGQEVILRCVPISNHLYFYWYRQILGQKVEFLVSFYNNEISEKSEIFDDQFSVERPDGSNFTLKIRSTKLEDSAMYFCASRTSGGPVSETQYFGPGTRLLVL.